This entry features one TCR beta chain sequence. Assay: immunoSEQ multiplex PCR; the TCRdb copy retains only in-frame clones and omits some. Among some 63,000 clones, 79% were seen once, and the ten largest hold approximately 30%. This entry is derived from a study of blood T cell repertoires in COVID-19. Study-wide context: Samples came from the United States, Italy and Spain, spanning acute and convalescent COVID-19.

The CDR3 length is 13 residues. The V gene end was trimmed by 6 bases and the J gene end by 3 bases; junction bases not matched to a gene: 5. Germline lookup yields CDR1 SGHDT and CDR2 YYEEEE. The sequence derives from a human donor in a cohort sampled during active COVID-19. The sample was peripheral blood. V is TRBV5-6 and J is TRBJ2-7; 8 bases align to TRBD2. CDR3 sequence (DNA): TGTGCCAGCAATGCCGGGACTAGCTACGAGCAGTACTTC. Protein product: CASNAGTSYEQYF.